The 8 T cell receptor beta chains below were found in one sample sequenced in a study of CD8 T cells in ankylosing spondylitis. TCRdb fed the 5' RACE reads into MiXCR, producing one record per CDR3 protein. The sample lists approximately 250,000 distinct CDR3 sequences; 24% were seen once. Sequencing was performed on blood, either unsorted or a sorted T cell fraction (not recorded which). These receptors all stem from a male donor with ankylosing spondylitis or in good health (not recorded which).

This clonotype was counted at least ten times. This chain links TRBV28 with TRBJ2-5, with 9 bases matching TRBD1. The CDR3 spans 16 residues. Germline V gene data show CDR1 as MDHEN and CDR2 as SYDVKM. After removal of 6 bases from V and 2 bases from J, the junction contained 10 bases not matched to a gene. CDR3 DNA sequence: TGTGCCAGCAGAGCTCCGGGGACAGGGAAACAAGAGACCCAGTACTTC. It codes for CASRAPGTGKQETQYF.

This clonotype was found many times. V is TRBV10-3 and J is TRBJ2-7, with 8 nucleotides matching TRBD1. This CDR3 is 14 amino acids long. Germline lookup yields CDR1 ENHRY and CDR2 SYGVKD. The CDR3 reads CAVSDSTGDYEQYF. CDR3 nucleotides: TGTGCGGTCAGTGATTCGACAGGGGACTACGAGCAGTACTTC.

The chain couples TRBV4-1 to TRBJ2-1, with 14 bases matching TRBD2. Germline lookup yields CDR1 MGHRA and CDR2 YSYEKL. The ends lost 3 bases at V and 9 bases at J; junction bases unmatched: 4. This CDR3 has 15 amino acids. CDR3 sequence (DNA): TGCGCCAGCAGCCAGGGACTAGCGGGGGTTGGTGAGCAGTTCTTC. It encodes CASSQGLAGVGEQFF.

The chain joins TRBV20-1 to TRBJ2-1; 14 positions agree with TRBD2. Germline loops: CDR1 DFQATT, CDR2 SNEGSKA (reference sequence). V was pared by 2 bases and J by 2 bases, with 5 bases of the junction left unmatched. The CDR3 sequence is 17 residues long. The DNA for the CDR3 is TGCAGTGCTAGACCCTTGACTAGCGGGGGGGCCTACAATGAGCAGTTCTTC. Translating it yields CSARPLTSGGAYNEQFF.

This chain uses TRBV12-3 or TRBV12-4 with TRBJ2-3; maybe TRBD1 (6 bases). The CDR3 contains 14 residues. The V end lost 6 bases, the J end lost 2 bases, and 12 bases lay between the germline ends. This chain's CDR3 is CASSHGQTTDTQYF. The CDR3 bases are TGTGCCAGCAGCCACGGACAGACCACAGATACGCAGTATTTT.

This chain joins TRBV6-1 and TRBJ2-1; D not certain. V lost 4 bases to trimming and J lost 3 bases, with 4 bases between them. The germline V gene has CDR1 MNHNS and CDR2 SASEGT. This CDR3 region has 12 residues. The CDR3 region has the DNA TGTGCCAGCAGTGCCGACTACAATGAGCAGTTCTTC. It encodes CASSADYNEQFF.

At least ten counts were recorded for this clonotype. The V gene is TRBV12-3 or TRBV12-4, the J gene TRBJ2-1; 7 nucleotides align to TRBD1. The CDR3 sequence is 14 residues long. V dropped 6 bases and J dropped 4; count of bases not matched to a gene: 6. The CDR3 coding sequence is TGTGCCAGCAGCCGGACAGGCGATTACAATGAGCAGTTCTTC. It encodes CASSRTGDYNEQFF.

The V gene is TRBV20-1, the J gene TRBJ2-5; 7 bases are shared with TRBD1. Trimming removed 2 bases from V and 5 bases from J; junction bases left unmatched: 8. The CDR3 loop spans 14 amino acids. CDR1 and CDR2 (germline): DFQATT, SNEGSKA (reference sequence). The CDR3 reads CSARRDSPRETQYF. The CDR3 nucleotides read TGCAGTGCTAGACGGGACAGCCCCCGGGAGACCCAGTACTTC.